This T cell receptor beta chain was recovered during a study of CD4 T cells in lung cancer (dated by TCRdb to between 2018 and 2021). With regard to the full study: In the study, blood T cells from NSCLC patients were screened for responses to candidate mutation-encoded neoepitopes, and neoantigen-specific CD4+ T-cell clones and TCRs were isolated. The resected patients had lung adenocarcinoma or squamous cell carcinoma, were aged 60 to 69 at blood donation, and mostly were former smokers. Before blood donation, treatments including platinum chemotherapy had been received by the patients, and nivolumab or pembrolizumab had been received by some of the patients. Tumor and non-adjacent lung tissue were obtained from four patients undergoing curative-intent resections for stage I-III non-small cell lung cancer. Deep sequencing of TCRB was used to follow the frequency of neoantigen-specific clonotypes in tumor resections, non-adjacent lung and cultured T-cell products.

Study-wide conclusions, independent of this receptor: Some blood-derived responses might be explained by in vitro priming of naive T cells or cross-reactivity rather than by memory responses to the cancer.

A note on this clone: Its binding antigen is unknown. No base quality values were provided; no much bigger clone lies one nucleotide off.

Library creation used the immunoSEQ multiplex PCR assay. DNA was isolated using Qiagen DNeasy or QIAamp micro DNA kits, and TCRB was sequenced using the Adaptive Biotechnology human TCRB sequencing kit. Sequencing of TCRB libraries was performed on an Illumina MiSeq. As for how the authors treated the data: TCRB sequence data were analyzed with the kit provider's software, and tumor enrichment of clonotype templates was tested with Fisher's exact test. What TCRdb holds here is the immuneACCESS table cut down to in-frame rearrangements. Part of the clones is not present; checked against another copy, under half of the missing clones reflect an unresolved V gene, and the others are unexplained. V, J and clone size derive from that table, while D and trimming were established from the DNA sequence. The sample includes some 10,000 clones, with more than 60% observed a single time. The top ten hold 15% of the sample.

Non-adjacent lung tissue was taken as far as possible from the malignant lesion, at least 3 cm away, from the same resection. This receptor was identified in a man aged 55-75 years with non-small cell lung cancer. The material sequenced was normal lung tissue taken away from the tumor.

The CDR3 in this case is CASSTQSSNQPQHF. The sequenced DNA is TGTGCCAGCAGTACACAGAGTAGCAATCAGCCCCAGCATTTT. The rearranged segments are TRBV27 and TRBJ1-5; confidence is insufficient to name the D gene. Per the germline V gene (reference sequence), MNHEY is the CDR1 and SMNVEV is the CDR2. V is cut by 5 bases and J by 0 bases, and the space between the germline ends is 8 bases. From its cysteine to its phenylalanine, the CDR3 spans 14 amino acids. Left in the record is the CDR3 DNA by itself, 42 bases read in frame from the first base.